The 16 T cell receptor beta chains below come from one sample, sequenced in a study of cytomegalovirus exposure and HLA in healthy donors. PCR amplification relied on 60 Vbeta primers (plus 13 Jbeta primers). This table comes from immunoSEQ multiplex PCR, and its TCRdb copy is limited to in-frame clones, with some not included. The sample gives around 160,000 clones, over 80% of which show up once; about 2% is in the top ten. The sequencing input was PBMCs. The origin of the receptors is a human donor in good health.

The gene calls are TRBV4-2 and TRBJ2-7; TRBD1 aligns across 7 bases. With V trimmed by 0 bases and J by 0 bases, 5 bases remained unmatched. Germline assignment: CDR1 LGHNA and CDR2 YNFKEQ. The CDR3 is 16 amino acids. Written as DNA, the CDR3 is TGTGCCAGCAGCCAAGACTGGACAGGCGCCTCCTACGAGCAGTACTTC. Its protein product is CASSQDWTGASYEQYF.

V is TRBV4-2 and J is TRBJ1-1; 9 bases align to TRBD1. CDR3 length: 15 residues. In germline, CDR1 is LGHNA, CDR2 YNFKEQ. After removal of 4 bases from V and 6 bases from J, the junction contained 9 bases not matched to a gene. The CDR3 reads CASSPSGQGSAEAFF. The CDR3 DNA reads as TGTGCCAGCAGCCCAAGTGGACAGGGGTCGGCTGAAGCTTTCTTT.

The CDR3, as DNA: TGTGCCAGCGCACCTAGTGGAGGGAGAAACACCATATATTTT. Its translation: CASAPSGGRNTIYF. V is TRBV6-5 and J is TRBJ1-3; D remains ambiguous. Germline V gene data show CDR1 as MNHEY and CDR2 as SVGAGI. The CDR3 extends over 14 amino acids. V was shortened by 8 bases and J by 5 bases, with 16 bases between the two germline ends.

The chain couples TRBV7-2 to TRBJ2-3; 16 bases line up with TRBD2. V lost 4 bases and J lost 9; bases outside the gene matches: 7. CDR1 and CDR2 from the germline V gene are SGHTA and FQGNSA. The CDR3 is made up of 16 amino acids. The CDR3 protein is CASSSGLAGGPQTQYF. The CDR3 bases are TGTGCCAGCAGCTCGGGACTAGCGGGGGGGCCCCAGACGCAGTATTTT.

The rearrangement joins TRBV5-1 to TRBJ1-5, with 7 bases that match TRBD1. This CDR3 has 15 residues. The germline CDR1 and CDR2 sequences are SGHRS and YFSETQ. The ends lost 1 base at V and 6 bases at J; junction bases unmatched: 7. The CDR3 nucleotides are TGCGCCAGCAGCTTGCTAAACAGGGGCCCTCAGCCCCAGCATTTT. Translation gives CASSLLNRGPQPQHF.

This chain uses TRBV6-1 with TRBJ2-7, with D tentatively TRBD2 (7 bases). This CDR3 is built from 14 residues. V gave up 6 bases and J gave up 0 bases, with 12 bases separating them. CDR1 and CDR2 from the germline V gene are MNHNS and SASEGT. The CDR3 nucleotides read TGTGCCAGCAGACTTGGGGGGGCCTCCTACGAGCAGTACTTC. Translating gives CASRLGGASYEQYF.

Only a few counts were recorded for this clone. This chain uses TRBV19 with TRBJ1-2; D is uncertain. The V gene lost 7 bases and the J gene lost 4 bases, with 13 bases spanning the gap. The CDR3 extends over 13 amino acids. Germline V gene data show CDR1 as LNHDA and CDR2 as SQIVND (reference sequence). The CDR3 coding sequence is TGTGCCAGTAATTCAGGTAACATCTATGGCTACACCTTC. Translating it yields CASNSGNIYGYTF. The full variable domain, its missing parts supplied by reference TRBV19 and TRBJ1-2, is DGGITQSPKYLFRKEGQNVTLSCEQNLNHDAMYWYRQDPGQGLRLIYYSQIVNDFQKGDIAEGYSVSREKKESFPLTVTSAQKNPTAFYLCASNSGNIYGYTFGSGTRLTVV.

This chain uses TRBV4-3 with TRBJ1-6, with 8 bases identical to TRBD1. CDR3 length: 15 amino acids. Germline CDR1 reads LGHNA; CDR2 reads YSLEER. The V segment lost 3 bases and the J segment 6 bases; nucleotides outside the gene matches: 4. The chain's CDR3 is CASSHGTGPNSPLHF. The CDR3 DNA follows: TGCGCCAGCAGCCACGGGACAGGTCCTAATTCACCCCTCCACTTT.

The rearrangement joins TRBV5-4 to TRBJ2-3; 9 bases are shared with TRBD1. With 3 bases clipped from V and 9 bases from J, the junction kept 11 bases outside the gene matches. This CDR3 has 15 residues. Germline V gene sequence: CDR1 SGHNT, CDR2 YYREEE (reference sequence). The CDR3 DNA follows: TGTGCCAGCAGCTCCGGAGGGACAGGGAGAGGCACGCAGTATTTT. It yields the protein CASSSGGTGRGTQYF.

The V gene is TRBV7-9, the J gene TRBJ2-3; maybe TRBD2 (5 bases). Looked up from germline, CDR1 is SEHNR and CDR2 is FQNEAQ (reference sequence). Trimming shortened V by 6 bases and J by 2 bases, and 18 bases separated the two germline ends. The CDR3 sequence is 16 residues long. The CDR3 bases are TGTGCCAGCAGGTCGACTAATTCAAAAACCACAGATACGCAGTATTTT. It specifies CASRSTNSKTTDTQYF.

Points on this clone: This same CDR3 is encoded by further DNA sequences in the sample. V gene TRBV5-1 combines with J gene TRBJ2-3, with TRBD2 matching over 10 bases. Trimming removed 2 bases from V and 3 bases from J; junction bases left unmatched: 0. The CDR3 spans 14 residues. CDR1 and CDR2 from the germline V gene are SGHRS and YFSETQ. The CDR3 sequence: CASSLAGGTDTQYF. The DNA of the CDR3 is TGCGCCAGCAGCTTAGCGGGGGGGACAGATACGCAGTATTTT.

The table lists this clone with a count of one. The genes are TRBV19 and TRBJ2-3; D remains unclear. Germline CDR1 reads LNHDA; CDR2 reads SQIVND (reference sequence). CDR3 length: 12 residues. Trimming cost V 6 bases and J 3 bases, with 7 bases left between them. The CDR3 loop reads CASSRNTDTQYF. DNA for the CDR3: TGTGCCAGTAGCAGGAATACAGATACGCAGTATTTT. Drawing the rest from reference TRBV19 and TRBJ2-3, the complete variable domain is DGGITQSPKYLFRKEGQNVTLSCEQNLNHDAMYWYRQDPGQGLRLIYYSQIVNDFQKGDIAEGYSVSREKKESFPLTVTSAQKNPTAFYLCASSRNTDTQYFGPGTRLTVL.

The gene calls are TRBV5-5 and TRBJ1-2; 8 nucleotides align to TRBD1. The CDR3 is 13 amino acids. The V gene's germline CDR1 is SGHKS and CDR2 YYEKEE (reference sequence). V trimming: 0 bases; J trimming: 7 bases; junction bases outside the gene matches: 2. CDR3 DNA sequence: TGTGCCAGCAGCTTGGAACAGGGGGGTGGCTACACCTTC. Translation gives CASSLEQGGGYTF. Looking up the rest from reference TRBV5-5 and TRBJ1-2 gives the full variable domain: DAGVTQSPTHLIKTRGQQVTLRCSPISGHKSVSWYQQVLGQGPQFIFQYYEKEERGRGNFPDRFSARQFPNYSSELNVNALLLGDSALYLCASSLEQGGGYTFGSGTRLTVV.

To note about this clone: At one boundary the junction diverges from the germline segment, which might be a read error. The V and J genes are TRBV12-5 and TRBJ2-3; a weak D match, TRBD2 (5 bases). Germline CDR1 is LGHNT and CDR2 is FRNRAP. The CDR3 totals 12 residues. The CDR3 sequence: CVSALGGSTQYF. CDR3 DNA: TGTGTTAGTGCTTTAGGAGGCAGTACGCAGTATTTT.

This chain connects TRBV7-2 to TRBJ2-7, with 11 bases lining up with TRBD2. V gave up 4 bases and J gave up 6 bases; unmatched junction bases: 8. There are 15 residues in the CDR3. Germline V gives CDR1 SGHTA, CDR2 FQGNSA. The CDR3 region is CASSSYSGGASEQYF. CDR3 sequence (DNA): TGTGCCAGCAGCTCGTATAGCGGGGGGGCCTCCGAGCAGTACTTC.

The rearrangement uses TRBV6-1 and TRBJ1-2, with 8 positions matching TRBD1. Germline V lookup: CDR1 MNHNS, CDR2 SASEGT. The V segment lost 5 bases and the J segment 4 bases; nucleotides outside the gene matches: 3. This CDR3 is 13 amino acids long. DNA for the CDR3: TGTGCCAGCAGTAAAACAGGGGGCTATGGCTACACCTTC. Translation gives CASSKTGGYGYTF.